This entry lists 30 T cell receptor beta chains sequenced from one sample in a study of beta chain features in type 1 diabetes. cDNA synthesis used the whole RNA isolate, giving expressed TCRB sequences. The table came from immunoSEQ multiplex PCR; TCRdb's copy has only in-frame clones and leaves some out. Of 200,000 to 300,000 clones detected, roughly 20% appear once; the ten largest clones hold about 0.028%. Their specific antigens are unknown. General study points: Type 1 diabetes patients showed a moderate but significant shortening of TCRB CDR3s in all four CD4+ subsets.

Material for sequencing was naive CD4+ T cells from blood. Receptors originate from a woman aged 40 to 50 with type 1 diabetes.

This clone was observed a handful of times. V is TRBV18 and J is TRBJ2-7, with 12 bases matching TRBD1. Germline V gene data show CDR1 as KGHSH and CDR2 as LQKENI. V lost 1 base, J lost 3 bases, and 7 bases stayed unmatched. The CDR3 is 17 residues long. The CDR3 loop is CASSPLTGQGANYEQYF. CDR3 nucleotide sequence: TGTGCCAGCTCACCACTAACGGGACAGGGGGCTAACTACGAGCAGTACTTC.

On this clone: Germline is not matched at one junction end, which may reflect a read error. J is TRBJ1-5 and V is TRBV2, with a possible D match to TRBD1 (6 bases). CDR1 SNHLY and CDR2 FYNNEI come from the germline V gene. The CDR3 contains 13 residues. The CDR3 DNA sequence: TGTGCTAGCAAGGGGGAAGGGAATCAGCCCCAGCATTTT. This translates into CASKGEGNQPQHF.

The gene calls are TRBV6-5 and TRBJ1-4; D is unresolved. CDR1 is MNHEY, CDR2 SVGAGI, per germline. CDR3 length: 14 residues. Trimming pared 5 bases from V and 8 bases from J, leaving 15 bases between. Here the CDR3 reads CASSAGQAREKLFF. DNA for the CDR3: TGTGCCAGCAGTGCCGGTCAAGCGAGGGAAAAACTGTTTTTT.

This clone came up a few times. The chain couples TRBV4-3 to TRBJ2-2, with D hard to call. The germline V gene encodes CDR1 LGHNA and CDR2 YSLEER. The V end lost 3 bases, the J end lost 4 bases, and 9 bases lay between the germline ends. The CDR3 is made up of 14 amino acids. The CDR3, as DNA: TGCGCCAGCAGCCATCCCGACTTCACCGGGGAGCTGTTTTTT. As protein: CASSHPDFTGELFF.

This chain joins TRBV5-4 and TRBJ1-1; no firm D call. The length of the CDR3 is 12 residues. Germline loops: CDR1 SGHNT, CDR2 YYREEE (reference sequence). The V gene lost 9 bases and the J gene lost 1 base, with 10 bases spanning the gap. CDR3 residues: CATRRQNTEAFF. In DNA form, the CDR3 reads TGTGCCACCAGGAGGCAGAACACTGAAGCTTTCTTT.

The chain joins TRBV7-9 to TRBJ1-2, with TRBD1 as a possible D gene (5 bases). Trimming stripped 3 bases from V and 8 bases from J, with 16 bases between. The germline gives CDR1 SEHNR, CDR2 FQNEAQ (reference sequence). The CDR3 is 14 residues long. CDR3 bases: TGTGCCAGCAGCTTCACGGCTCCTTCAGGGGGCTACACCTTC. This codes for CASSFTAPSGGYTF. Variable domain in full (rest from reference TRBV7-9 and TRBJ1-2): DTGVSQNPRHKITKRGQNVTFRCDPISEHNRLYWYRQTLGQGPEFLTYFQNEAQLEKSRLLSDRFSAERPKGSFSTLEIQRTEQGDSAMYLCASSFTAPSGGYTFGSGTRLTVV.

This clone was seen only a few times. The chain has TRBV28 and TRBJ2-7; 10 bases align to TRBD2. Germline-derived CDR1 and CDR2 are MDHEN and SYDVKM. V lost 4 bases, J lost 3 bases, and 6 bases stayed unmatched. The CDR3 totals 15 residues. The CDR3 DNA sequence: TGTGCCAGCAGTTCCCTAGCGGGAGACTACTACGAGCAGTACTTC. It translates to CASSSLAGDYYEQYF.

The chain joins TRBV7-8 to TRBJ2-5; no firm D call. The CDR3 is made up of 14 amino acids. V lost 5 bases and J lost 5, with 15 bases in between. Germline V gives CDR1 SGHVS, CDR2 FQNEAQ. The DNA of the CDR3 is TGTGCCAGCAGCCCTGACTCATCTCAGGAGACCCAGTACTTC. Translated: CASSPDSSQETQYF.

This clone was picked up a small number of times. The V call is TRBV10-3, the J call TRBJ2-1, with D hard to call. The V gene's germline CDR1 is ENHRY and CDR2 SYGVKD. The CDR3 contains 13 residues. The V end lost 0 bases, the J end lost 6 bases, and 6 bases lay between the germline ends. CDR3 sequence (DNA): TGTGCCATCAGTGAGTCGCCAGGCAATGAGCAGTTCTTC. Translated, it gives CAISESPGNEQFF.

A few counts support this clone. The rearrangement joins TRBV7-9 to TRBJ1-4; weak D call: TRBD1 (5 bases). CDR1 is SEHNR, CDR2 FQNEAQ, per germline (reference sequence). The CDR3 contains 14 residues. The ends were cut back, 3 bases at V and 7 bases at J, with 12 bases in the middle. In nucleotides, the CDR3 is TGTGCCAGCAGCTTGGCAGGGTACAGTGAAAAACTGTTTTTT. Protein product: CASSLAGYSEKLFF.

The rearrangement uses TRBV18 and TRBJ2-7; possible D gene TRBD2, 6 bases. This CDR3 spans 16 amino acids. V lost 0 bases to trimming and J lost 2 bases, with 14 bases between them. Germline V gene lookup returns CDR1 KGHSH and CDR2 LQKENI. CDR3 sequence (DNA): TGTGCCAGCTCACCACCGGCCGGAGGGATGACCTACGAGCAGTACTTC. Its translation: CASSPPAGGMTYEQYF. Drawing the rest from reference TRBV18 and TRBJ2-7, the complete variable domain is NAGVMQNPRHLVRRRGQEARLRCSPMKGHSHVYWYRQLPEEGLKFMVYLQKENIIDESGMPKERFSAEFPKEGPSILRIQQVVRGDSAAYFCASSPPAGGMTYEQYFGPGTRLTVT.

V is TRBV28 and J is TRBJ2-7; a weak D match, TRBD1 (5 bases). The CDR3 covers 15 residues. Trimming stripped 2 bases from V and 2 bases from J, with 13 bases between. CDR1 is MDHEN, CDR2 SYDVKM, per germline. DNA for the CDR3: TGTGCCAGCAGTTTAGGGCAGGGCGTAACCTACGAGCAGTACTTC. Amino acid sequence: CASSLGQGVTYEQYF. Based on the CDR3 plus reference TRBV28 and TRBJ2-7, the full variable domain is DVKVTQSSRYLVKRTGEKVFLECVQDMDHENMFWYRQDPGLGLRLIYFSYDVKMKEKGDIPEGYSVSREKKERFSLILESASTNQTSMYLCASSLGQGVTYEQYFGPGTRLTVT.

The CDR3 spells CSVETGALKYF. The CDR3 coding sequence is TGCAGCGTGGAGACAGGGGCTTTGAAGTACTTC. The rearrangement joins TRBV29-1 to TRBJ2-7, with TRBD1 matching 8 bases. The trim removed 6 bases at V and 11 bases at J, leaving 9 bases unmatched. Germline V lookup: CDR1 SQVTM, CDR2 ANQGSEA. The CDR3 is 11 residues long.

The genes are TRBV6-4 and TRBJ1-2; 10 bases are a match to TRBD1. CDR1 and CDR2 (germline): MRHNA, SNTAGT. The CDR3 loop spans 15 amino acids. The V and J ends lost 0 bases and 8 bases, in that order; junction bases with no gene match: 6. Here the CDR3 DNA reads TGTGCCAGCAGTGACTCGGGGACAGGGGATCGCGGCTACACCTTC. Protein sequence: CASSDSGTGDRGYTF.

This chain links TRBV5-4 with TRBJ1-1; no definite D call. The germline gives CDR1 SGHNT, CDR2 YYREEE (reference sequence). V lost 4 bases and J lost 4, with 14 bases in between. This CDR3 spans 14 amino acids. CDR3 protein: CASSPVVGSTEAFF. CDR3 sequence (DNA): TGTGCCAGCAGCCCCGTTGTGGGGAGCACTGAAGCTTTCTTT.

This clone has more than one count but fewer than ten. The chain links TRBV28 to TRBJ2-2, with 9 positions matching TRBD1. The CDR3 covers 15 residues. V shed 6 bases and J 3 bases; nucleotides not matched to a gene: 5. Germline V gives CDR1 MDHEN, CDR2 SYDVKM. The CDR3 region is CASRTGGADTGELFF. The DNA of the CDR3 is TGTGCCAGCAGAACAGGGGGCGCAGACACCGGGGAGCTGTTTTTT.

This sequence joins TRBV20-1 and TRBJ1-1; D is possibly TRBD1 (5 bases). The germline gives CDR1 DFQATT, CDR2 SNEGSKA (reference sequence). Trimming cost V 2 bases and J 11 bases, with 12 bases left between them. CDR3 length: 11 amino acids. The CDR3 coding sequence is TGCAGTGCTAGACAGGGATATGTGGCTTTCTTT. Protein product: CSARQGYVAFF.

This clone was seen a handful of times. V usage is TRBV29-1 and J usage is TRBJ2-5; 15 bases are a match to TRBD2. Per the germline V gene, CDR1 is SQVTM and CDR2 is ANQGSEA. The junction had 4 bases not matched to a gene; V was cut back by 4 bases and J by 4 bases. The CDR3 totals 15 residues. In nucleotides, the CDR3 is TGCAGCGTTGCCCGGACTAGCGGGGGGGGAGAGACCCAGTACTTC. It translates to CSVARTSGGGETQYF.

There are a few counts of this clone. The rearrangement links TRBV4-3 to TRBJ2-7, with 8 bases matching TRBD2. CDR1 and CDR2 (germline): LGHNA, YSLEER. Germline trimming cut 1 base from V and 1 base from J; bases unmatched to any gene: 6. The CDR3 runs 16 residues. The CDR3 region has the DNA TGCGCCAGCAGCCAAGCCGGGACTAGGGGTTCCTACGAGCAGTACTTC. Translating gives CASSQAGTRGSYEQYF.

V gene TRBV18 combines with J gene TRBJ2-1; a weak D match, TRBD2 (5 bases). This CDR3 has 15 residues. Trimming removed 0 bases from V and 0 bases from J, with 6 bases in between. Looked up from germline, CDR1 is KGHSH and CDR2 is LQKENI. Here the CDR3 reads CASSPPGSSYNEQFF. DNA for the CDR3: TGTGCCAGCTCACCACCGGGGAGCTCCTACAATGAGCAGTTCTTC. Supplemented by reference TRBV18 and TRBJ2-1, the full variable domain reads NAGVMQNPRHLVRRRGQEARLRCSPMKGHSHVYWYRQLPEEGLKFMVYLQKENIIDESGMPKERFSAEFPKEGPSILRIQQVVRGDSAAYFCASSPPGSSYNEQFFGPGTRLTVL.

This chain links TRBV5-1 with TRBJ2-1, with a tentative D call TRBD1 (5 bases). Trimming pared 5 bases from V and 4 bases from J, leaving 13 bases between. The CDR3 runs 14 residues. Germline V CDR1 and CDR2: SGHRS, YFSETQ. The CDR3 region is CASSQGYVYNEQFF. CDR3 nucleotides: TGCGCCAGCAGTCAGGGCTATGTTTACAATGAGCAGTTCTTC. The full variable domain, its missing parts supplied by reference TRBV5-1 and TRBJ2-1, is KAGVTQTPRYLIKTRGQQVTLSCSPISGHRSVSWYQQTPGQGLQFLFEYFSETQRNKGNFPGRFSGRQFSNSRSEMNVSTLELGDSALYLCASSQGYVYNEQFFGPGTRLTVL.

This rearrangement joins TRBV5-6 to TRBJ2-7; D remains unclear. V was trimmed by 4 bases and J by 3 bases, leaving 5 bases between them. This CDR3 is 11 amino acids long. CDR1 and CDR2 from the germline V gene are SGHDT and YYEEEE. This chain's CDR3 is CASSLVYEQYF. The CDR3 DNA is TGTGCCAGCAGCCTCGTCTACGAGCAGTACTTC.

In DNA form, the CDR3 reads TGTGCCTGGAAATACAGGGATTACACTGAAGCTTTCTTT. Its translation is CAWKYRDYTEAFF. The chain employs TRBV30 and TRBJ1-1; a weak D match, TRBD1 (6 bases). The germline V and J ends were trimmed by 4 bases and 3 bases, with 12 bases remaining between them. The CDR3 loop spans 13 amino acids. Germline CDR1 and CDR2: GTSNPN and SVGIG (reference sequence). The entire variable domain, with the rest obtained from reference TRBV30 and TRBJ1-1, is as follows: SQTIHQWPATLVQPVGSPLSLECTVEGTSNPNLYWYRQAAGRGLQLLFYSVGIGQISSEVPQNLSASRPQDRQFILSSKKLLLSDSGFYLCAWKYRDYTEAFFGQGTRLTVV.

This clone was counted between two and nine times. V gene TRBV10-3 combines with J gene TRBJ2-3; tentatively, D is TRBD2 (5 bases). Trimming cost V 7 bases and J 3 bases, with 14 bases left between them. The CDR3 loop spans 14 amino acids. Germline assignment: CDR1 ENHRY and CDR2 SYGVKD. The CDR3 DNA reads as TGTGCCATCAACGGGGATATCTCTACAGATACGCAGTATTTT. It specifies CAINGDISTDTQYF.

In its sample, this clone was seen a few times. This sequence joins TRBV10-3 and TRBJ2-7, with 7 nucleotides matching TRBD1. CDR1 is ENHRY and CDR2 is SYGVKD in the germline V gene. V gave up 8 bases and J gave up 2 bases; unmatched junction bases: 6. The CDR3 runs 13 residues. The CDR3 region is CAIGGDSTYEQYF. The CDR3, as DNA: TGTGCCATCGGTGGGGACAGCACCTACGAGCAGTACTTC.

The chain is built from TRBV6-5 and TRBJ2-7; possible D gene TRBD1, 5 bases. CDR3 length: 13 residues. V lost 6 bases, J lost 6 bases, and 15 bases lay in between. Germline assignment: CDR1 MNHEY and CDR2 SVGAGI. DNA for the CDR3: TGTGCCAGCAGACTCAGGGATTTAGGCGAGCAGTACTTC. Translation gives CASRLRDLGEQYF.

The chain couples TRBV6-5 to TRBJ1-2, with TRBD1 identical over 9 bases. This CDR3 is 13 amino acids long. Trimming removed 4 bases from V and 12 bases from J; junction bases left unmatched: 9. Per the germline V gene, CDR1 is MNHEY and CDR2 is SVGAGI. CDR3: CASSSGQGRSHTF. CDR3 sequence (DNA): TGTGCCAGCAGTTCGGGACAGGGCCGATCCCACACCTTC.

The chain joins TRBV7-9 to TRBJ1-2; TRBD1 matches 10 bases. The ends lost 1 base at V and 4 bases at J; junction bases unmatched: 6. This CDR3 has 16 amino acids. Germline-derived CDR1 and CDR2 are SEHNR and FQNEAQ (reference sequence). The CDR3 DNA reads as TGTGCCAGCAGCTTAGGGACAGGGGGTGACGGCTATGGCTACACCTTC. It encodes CASSLGTGGDGYGYTF.

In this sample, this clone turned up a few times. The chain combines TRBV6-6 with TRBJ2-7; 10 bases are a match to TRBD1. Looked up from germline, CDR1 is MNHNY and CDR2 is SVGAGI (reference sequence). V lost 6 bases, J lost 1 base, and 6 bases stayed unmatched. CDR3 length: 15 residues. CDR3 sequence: CASSPGQGTSYEQYF. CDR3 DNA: TGTGCCAGCAGCCCGGGACAGGGGACATCCTACGAGCAGTACTTC.

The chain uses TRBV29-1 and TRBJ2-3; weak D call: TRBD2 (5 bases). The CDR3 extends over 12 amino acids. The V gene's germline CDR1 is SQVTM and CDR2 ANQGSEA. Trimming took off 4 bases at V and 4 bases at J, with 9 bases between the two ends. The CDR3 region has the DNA TGCAGCGTTGTGGGGAGCGCAGATACGCAGTATTTT. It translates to CSVVGSADTQYF.